These 7 T cell receptor beta chains were sequenced from one sample in a study of blood T cell repertoires in COVID-19. TCRdb's copy holds only in-frame clones and misses some; the assay was immunoSEQ multiplex PCR. The sample carries more than 80,000 clones, around 88% recorded once. The specimen sequenced was peripheral blood. The receptors derive from a man in his fifties with active COVID-19.

CDR3 DNA sequence: TGTGCCACCAGTGATTCCGGACAGGGGTCCAACGAGCAGTACTTC. This encodes CATSDSGQGSNEQYF. The chain joins TRBV24-1 to TRBJ2-7; 9 positions agree with TRBD1. The germline gives CDR1 KGHDR, CDR2 SFDVKD. The CDR3 length is 15 residues. Germline trimming cut 2 bases from V and 5 bases from J; bases unmatched to any gene: 6.

The chain is built from TRBV15 and TRBJ1-1; no reliable D call. Germline V gene sequence: CDR1 LNHNV, CDR2 YYDKDF (reference sequence). V lost 0 bases and J 0 bases, leaving 8 bases between the germline ends. This CDR3 has 15 amino acids. CDR3 sequence (DNA): TGTGCCACCAGCAGAGACGGACTGATGAACACTGAAGCTTTCTTT. Protein sequence: CATSRDGLMNTEAFF.

CDR3 amino acids: CASSPGASGNTIYF. For the CDR3, the DNA is TGTGCCAGCAGCCCAGGGGCCTCTGGAAACACCATATATTTT. The gene calls are TRBV5-5 and TRBJ1-3, with D maybe TRBD1 (6 bases). Germline V CDR1 and CDR2: SGHKS, YYEKEE (reference sequence). V was clipped by 4 bases and J by 0 bases, with 8 bases between them. The CDR3 extends over 14 amino acids.

The V and J genes are TRBV7-2 and TRBJ2-1; unclear D gene. This CDR3 has 15 amino acids. The V end lost 6 bases, the J end lost 0 bases, and 12 bases lay between the germline ends. Germline assignment: CDR1 SGHTA and CDR2 FQGNSA. CDR3 coding DNA: TGTGCCAGCAGAGGCTTGGGCGACTCCTACAATGAGCAGTTCTTC. This sequence encodes CASRGLGDSYNEQFF.

The chain recombines TRBV7-3 with TRBJ2-1, with no clear D. Germline assignment: CDR1 SGHTA and CDR2 FQGTGA. V was shortened by 6 bases and J by 2 bases, with 8 bases between the two germline ends. CDR3 length: 13 residues. The CDR3 here is CASSVSAYNEQFF. CDR3 sequence (DNA): TGTGCCAGCAGTGTCAGCGCCTACAATGAGCAGTTCTTC.

The V gene is TRBV6-2 or TRBV6-3, the J gene TRBJ2-7; D not resolved. Germline V CDR1 and CDR2: MNHEY, SVGEGT. The CDR3 loop spans 15 amino acids. V lost 1 base to trimming and J lost 0 bases, with 10 bases between them. The CDR3 DNA follows: TGTGCCAGCAGTTACTGGGCAGCCAGCTCCTACGAGCAGTACTTC. Protein: CASSYWAASSYEQYF.

CDR3 residues: CATSDPRLSGYTF. The CDR3 DNA sequence: TGTGCCACCAGTGACCCGAGGCTCAGTGGCTACACCTTC. The rearrangement uses TRBV24-1 and TRBJ1-2, with D hard to call. The germline gives CDR1 KGHDR, CDR2 SFDVKD. Trimming left V 4 bases short and J 7 bases short, with 12 bases between. This CDR3 comprises 13 residues.